This paragraph reports one TCR beta chain. Many counts were recorded for this clonotype. No cognate antigen has been identified for it. Within one base of it there is no much larger clone, and no base qualities were kept. Library generation was performed with PCR. Sequenced on a NextSeq 500. Bulk TCR libraries were prepared as previously described, using TCR primers listed in Table S5. The Qiagen AllPrep DNA/RNA kit was used to purify total RNA. Before analysis, reads from multiple sequencing runs of the same library were pooled. Turning to the authors' computational methods: Reads were retained only if their TCR constant sequence matched exactly, and those retained reads were trimmed to 150 nt and grouped according to their 12-nt molecular barcodes. Within each barcode group, reads were sub-clustered at a 15% Levenshtein threshold, and quality-weighted consensus sequences were built per RNA molecule. Non-functional sequences were excluded, and lower-count sequences lying one edit away from another sequence were also excluded. Barcode sub-clusters with fewer than 20% of the maximum read count were removed, based on fitting two negative binomial distributions. The public reads were quality trimmed at Q25 with fastp and then assembled into clones with MiXCR by TCRdb, keeping productive beta chains. Each entry merges the rows of one CDR3 protein and shows their most common DNA and genes. These V and J calls originate from TCRdb's pipeline instead of the authors' own analysis. Present in this sample are about 100,000 distinct CDR3 sequences, under 40% of which were seen just once. The top ten clones comprise approximately 3.8% of the sample.

V loses 5 bases at its end and J loses 6 bases; junction bases beyond the gene matches: 8. The germline V gene specifies MGHRA as CDR1 and YSYEKL as CDR2. The CDR3, from cysteine to phenylalanine, totals 14 residues. Only CDR3 DNA is held: 42 bases, read in frame from base 1. The entry originates in a study of molecular identifiers for immune sequencing clone quantification (dated by TCRdb to the late 2010s). Regarding the research as a whole: For a replicate experiment, RNA from around 20,000 or 100,000 naive CD8 T cells was divided into five aliquots, and four of the five aliquots were sequenced. The study was a methods study using CD8 T cells to benchmark molecular-identifier clustering-based TCR repertoire sequencing (MIDCIRS) and TCR RNA copy counting.

What the work shows at the level of the full study, not this receptor alone: Spiked-in Jurkat TCR RNA equal to a single cell's worth was reported to be detectable even within 1,100,000 naive CD8 T cells. The sizes of highly expanded clones could end up underestimated when identical TCR molecules share a barcode. When barcode sub-clustering was left out, chimeric consensus sequences inflated TCR diversity, with chimeras reaching as high as 47%. The naive libraries included spiked-in Jurkat TCR RNA (about ten copies' worth), and this Jurkat TCR RNA is not part of the donor repertoire. Modeling gave 3 to 3.5 recovered TCR RNA copies per cell versus approximately 9 by digital PCR, implying approximately 30% capture efficiency. In CMV-specific effector cells, clones with more than 20 RNA copies contained over 97% of molecules, whereas in naive cells such clones contained under 1% of molecules.

Libraries of naive CD8 T cells were built from anywhere between about 17,000 and 1,000,000 sorted cells, with 10%, 30% or 50% of the purified RNA used. Naive CD8 T cells were FACS-sorted as CD8+CD4-CCR7+CD45RA+ on a BD FACSAria II into RLT Plus buffer. Detection sensitivity was tested by spiking Jurkat RNA equal to 9 to 10 TCR copies' worth into samples containing roughly 18,000-1,000,000 naive CD8 T cells. CD8 T cells were enriched with RosetteSep CD8+ T Cell Enrichment Cocktail and Ficoll-Paque, followed by ACK red cell lysis. Sequenced: naive CD8+ T cells from blood, with Jurkat cell RNA spiked in. Taken with the paper, the label for cell subset or site translates to: FACS-sorted CD8+CD4-CCR7+CD45RA+ naive T cells. The chain is made from TRBV4-1 and TRBJ2-7; 9 of the junction bases match TRBD1. The source is a human donor in good health. Some libraries in this study had Jurkat cell RNA spiked in. The DNA sequence reads TGCGCCAGCAGCTTGCCGGGACAGGGTTCCGAGCAGTACTTC. Translated, it gives CASSLPGQGSEQYF.